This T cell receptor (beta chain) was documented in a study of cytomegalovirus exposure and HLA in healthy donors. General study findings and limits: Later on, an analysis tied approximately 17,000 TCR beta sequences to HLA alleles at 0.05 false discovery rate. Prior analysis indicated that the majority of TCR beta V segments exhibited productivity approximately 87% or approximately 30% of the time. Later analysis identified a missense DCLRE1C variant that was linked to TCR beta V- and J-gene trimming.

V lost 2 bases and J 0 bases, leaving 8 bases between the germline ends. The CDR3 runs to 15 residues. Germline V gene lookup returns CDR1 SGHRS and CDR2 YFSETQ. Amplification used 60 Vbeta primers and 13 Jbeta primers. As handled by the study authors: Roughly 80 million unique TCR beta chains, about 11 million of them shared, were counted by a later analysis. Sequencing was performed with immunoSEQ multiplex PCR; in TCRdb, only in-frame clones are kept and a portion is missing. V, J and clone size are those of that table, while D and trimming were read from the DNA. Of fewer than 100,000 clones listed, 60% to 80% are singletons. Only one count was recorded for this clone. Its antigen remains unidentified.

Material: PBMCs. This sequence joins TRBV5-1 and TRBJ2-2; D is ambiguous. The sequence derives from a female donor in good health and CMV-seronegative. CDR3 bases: TGCGCCAGCAGCTTAACTCGAGCGAACACCGGGGAGCTGTTTTTT. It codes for CASSLTRANTGELFF. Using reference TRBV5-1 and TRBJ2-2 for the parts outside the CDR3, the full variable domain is KAGVTQTPRYLIKTRGQQVTLSCSPISGHRSVSWYQQTPGQGLQFLFEYFSETQRNKGNFPGRFSGRQFSNSRSEMNVSTLELGDSALYLCASSLTRANTGELFFGEGSRLTVL.